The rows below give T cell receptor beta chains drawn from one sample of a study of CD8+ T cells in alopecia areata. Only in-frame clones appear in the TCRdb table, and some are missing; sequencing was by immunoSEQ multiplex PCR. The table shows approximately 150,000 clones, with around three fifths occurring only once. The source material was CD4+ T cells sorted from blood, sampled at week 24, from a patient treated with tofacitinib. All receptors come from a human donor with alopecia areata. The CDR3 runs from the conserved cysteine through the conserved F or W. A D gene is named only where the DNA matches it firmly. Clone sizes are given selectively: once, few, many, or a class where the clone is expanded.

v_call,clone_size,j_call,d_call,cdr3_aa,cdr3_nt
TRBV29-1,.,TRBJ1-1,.,CSVAVMNTEAFF,TGCAGCGTTGCCGTCATGAACACTGAAGCTTTCTTT
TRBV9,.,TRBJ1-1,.,CASSVVALTGEAFF,TGTGCCAGCAGCGTAGTAGCCCTGACGGGGGAAGCTTTCTTT
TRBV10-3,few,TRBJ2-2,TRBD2,CAIRETSGATGGELLF,TGTGCCATCAGGGAGACTAGCGGGGCCACCGGCGGGGAGCTGCTTTTT
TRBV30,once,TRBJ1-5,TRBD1,CAWDRGTRSNQPQHF,TGTGCCTGGGACAGGGGAACGAGGAGCAATCAGCCCCAGCATTTT
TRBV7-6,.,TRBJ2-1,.,CASSLRTGTPYNEQFF,TGTGCCAGCAGCTTACGCACCGGGACCCCTTACAATGAGCAGTTCTTC
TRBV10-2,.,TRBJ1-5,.,CASRTGGNQPQHF,TGCGCCAGCAGGACGGGGGGCAATCAGCCCCAGCATTTT
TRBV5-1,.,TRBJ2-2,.,CASSSGHPNTGELFF,TGCGCCAGCAGCTCGGGACACCCGAACACCGGGGAGCTGTTTTTT
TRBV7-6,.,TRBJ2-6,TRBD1,CASSLAGQGFGGANVLTF,TGTGCCAGCAGCTTAGCGGGACAGGGTTTCGGTGGGGCCAACGTCCTGACTTTC
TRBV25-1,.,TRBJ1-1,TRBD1,CASSDPGQGNTEAFF,TGTGCCAGCAGTGACCCCGGACAGGGGAACACTGAAGCTTTCTTT
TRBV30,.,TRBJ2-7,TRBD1,CAWSLGQGTSKLGF,TGTGCCTGGAGCCTCGGACAGGGTACCTCAAAACTTGGCTTC
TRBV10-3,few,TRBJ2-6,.,CAISAPGRGANVLTF,TGTGCCATCAGTGCACCGGGGCGTGGGGCCAACGTCCTGACTTTC
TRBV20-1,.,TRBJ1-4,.,CSARDVEKLFF,TGCAGTGCTAGAGACGTTGAAAAACTGTTTTTT
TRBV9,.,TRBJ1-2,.,CASSRDGYYGYTF,TGTGCCAGCAGCCGGGACGGCTACTATGGCTACACCTTC
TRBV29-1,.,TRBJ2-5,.,CSVEGGATGTQYF,TGCAGCGTTGAAGGGGGCGCGACGGGGACCCAGTACTTC
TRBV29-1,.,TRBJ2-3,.,CSAGVVDTQYF,TGCAGCGCCGGGGTTGTAGATACGCAGTATTTT